This T cell receptor (beta chain) was found in a study of CD8 T cells in ankylosing spondylitis. Overall study findings and caveats: Disease-linked clones were CD8+ and relatively rare in peripheral blood. A motif in TCR beta, a set of under ten highly homologous variants, appeared characteristic of ankylosing spondylitis blood. Before this, some motif variants had been reported in reactive arthritis synovial fluid and blood. Reportedly, matched ankylosing spondylitis synovial fluid was significantly enriched for disease-linked clones.

Libraries for TCR beta were made by quantitative 5'-RACE with molecular barcodes. MiXCR, applied by TCRdb to the 5' RACE reads, yields one record per CDR3 protein. Here the sample spans around 130,000 distinct CDR3 sequences, under 20% being singletons. Remarks on this clonotype: What it binds is unknown.

Germline V gene sequence: CDR1 DFQATT, CDR2 SNEGSKA (reference sequence). Trimming stripped 5 bases from V and 0 bases from J, with 8 bases between. This CDR3 comprises 13 residues. This chain joins TRBV20-1 and TRBJ2-1; D gene unclear. The sequencing input was blood, either unsorted or a sorted T cell fraction (not recorded which). The sequence came from a male donor with ankylosing spondylitis. CDR3: CSAFRHSYNEQFF. DNA of the CDR3: TGCAGTGCTTTCCGGCACTCCTACAATGAGCAGTTCTTC.